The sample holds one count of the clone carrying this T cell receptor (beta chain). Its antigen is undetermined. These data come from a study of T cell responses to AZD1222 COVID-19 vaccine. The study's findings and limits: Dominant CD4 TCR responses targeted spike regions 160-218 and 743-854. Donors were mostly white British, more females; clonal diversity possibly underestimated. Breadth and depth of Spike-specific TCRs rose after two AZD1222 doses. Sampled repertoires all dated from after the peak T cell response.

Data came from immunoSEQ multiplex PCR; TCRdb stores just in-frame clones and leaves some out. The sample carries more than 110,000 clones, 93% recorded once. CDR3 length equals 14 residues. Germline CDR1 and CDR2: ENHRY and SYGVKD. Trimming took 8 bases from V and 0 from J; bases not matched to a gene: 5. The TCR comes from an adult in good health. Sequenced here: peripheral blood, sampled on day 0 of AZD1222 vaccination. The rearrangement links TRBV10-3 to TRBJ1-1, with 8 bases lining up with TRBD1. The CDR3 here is CAIRRQGMNTEAFF. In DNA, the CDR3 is TGTGCCATCCGGAGACAGGGGATGAACACTGAAGCTTTCTTT.